A selection of T cell receptor beta chains follows, all from one sample in a study of glioma-infiltrating T cells. TCRdb reprocessed the multiplex PCR reads via MiXCR and lists one record per CDR3 protein. The sample lists under 200,000 distinct CDR3 sequences; about 40% were seen once. The material sequenced was glioma tissue, nonneoplastic brain tissue, or PBMCs (not recorded which). Receptor source: a human donor with low-grade glioma or glioblastoma, undergoing nonglioma brain surgery, or in good health (not recorded which). Each CDR3 is given with its conserved first and last residue. D genes are given only for firm matches. A row's size may be missing; if present it is once, few, many or a size class.

d_call,j_call,clone_size,v_call,cdr3_aa,cdr3_nt
-,TRBJ2-4,-,TRBV27,CASSEAPLRKSSQGNIQYF,TGTGCCAGCAGTGAAGCGCCCCTGCGGAAATCTAGCCAAGGAAACATTCAGTACTTC
-,TRBJ1-1,-,TRBV7-2,CASSPMTVDTEAFF,TGTGCCAGCAGTCCAATGACGGTGGACACTGAAGCTTTCTTT
-,TRBJ1-5,many,TRBV2,CASRTQVNQPQHF,TGTGCCAGCCGGACCCAAGTTAATCAGCCCCAGCATTTT
-,TRBJ2-5,-,TRBV6-5,CASSQVHSKETQYF,TGTGCCAGCAGTCAAGTACATTCCAAAGAGACCCAGTACTTC
TRBD1,TRBJ2-2,many,TRBV19,CASRRGGQGTTGELFF,TGTGCCAGTAGACGCGGGGGACAGGGAACCACCGGGGAGCTGTTTTTT
-,TRBJ2-5,-,TRBV5-5,CASSLLDEETQYF,TGTGCCAGCAGCTTGCTTGATGAAGAGACCCAGTACTTC
TRBD2,TRBJ2-1,many,TRBV28,CASSPPSGAYNEQFF,TGTGCCAGCAGCCCACCTAGCGGAGCCTACAATGAGCAGTTCTTC
-,TRBJ1-5,-,TRBV19,CASGSGSQPQHF,TGTGCCAGTGGGAGTGGGAGTCAGCCCCAGCATTTT
-,TRBJ2-3,-,TRBV12-3/TRBV12-4,CASSLRSTDTQYF,TGTGCCAGCAGTTTGAGGAGCACAGATACGCAGTATTTT
TRBD1,TRBJ2-7,-,TRBV12-3/TRBV12-4,CASSAGTAYEQYF,TGTGCCAGCAGTGCCGGGACAGCCTACGAGCAGTACTTC
TRBD1,TRBJ2-1,many,TRBV6-6,CASSYSQGELNEQFF,TGTGCCAGCAGTTACTCGCAGGGGGAGTTGAATGAGCAGTTCTTC
-,TRBJ2-7,few,TRBV11-1,CASSLEVRSQEQYF,TGTGCCAGCAGCTTAGAGGTGAGGTCTCAAGAGCAGTACTTC
-,TRBJ2-1,-,TRBV5-1,CDSSLYNEQFF,TGCGACAGCAGCTTGTACAATGAGCAGTTCTTC
-,TRBJ2-3,-,TRBV28,CASIPAGGSGTDTQYF,TGTGCCAGCATTCCGGCCGGTGGTAGCGGCACAGATACGCAGTATTTT
-,TRBJ2-1,-,TRBV7-8,CASSFLTSYNEQFF,TGTGCCAGCAGCTTTTTAACTTCCTACAATGAGCAGTTCTTC
-,TRBJ2-1,many,TRBV2,CASSARYNEQFF,TGTGCCAGCAGTGCTAGGTACAATGAGCAGTTCTTC
TRBD2,TRBJ2-2,many,TRBV20-1,CSAREAMREVTGELFF,TGCAGTGCTAGAGAAGCGATGCGGGAGGTCACCGGGGAGCTGTTTTTT
-,TRBJ2-3,many,TRBV27,CASSLNRRGTDTQYF,TGTGCCAGCAGTTTGAACAGGCGGGGCACAGATACGCAGTATTTT
-,TRBJ2-7,-,TRBV6-6,CASTGGLLPNEQYF,TGTGCCAGCACAGGGGGGCTGCTTCCCAATGAGCAGTACTTC
-,TRBJ2-1,many,TRBV20-1,CSRRRGKEQFF,TGCAGTAGAAGAAGGGGCAAAGAGCAGTTCTTC